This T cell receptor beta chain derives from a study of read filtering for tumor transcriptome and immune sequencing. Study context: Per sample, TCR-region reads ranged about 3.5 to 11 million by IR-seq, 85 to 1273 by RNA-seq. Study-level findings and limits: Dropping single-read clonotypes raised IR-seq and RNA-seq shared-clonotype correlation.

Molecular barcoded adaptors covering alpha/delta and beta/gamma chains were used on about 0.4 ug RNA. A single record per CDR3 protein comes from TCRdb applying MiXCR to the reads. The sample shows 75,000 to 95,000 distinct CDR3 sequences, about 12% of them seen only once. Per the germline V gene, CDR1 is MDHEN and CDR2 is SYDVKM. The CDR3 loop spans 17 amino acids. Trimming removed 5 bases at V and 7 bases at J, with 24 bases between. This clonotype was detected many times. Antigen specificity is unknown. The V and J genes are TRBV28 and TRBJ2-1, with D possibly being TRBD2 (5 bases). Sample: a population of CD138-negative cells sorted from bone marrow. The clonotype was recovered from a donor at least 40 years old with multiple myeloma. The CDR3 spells CASSPVREGSMTNEQFF. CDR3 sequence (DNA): TGTGCCAGCAGTCCCGTACGGGAAGGGAGTATGACAAATGAGCAGTTCTTC.